This T cell receptor (beta chain) appears in the sequencing data of a study of metastatic and nonmetastatic thyroid tumors (TCRdb year 2020). Study-level background: For patients with malignant and with benign thyroid disease, the researchers compared repertoires between peripheral blood samples and tumor or nodule tissue samples. Summary of the overall study and its limitations: TCR beta diversity was reported as significantly higher in malignant tumors than in benign nodules, in both blood and tumor samples.

At the junction V is shortened by 2 bases and J by 4 bases, with 12 bases in between. The CDR3 runs 16 amino acids, cysteine and phenylalanine included. Just CDR3 DNA is preserved here, 48 bases in frame from base 1. The germline V gene specifies SGHAT as CDR1 and FQNNGV as CDR2. The library was prepared using PCR. Sequencing instrument: Illumina HiSeq 4000. High-throughput sequencing was used to profile the CDR3 region of the TCR beta-chain in every patient. From the authors' description of their analysis: The researchers built a classifier to tell apart papillary thyroid cancer patients with distant metastasis, based on CDR3 differences among clinicopathological groups. The Shannon index was used to assess repertoire diversity, and the Morisita-Horn index was used to assess tumor-blood repertoire similarity. TCRdb handled the public reads itself, with Q25 trimming in fastp and clone calling in MiXCR, and kept productive beta chains. What appears here as the V and J calls and clone size reflects TCRdb's work, not the paper's. For this sample the table gives 21,000 or so clones, of which less than 20% were detected only once. About 40% of the sample goes to the ten largest clones.

Before undergoing thyroid surgery, none of the patients had been given any kind of treatment. Using T-cell receptor beta sequencing, the study looked back at clinical samples from patients collected from about 2011 to 2018. This clone showed up many times. What this receptor recognizes is not known. Base qualities are not recorded, but no much larger clone differs from it by a single base. This receptor was taken from a female donor with papillary thyroid cancer or a benign thyroid nodule (not recorded which). Some clones in this sample may be carry-over from other donors' samples. Rearrangement joined TRBV11-2 to TRBJ2-6, with the D segment identity uncertain. What was sequenced was blood. The bases are TGTGCCAGCAGCTTAAATGGGCTATACGGGGCCAACGTCCTGACTTTC. This sequence encodes CASSLNGLYGANVLTF.